This entry lists 6 T cell receptor beta chains sequenced from one sample in a study of chemoradiotherapy in HPV16-positive cancers. Clones were read by immunoSEQ multiplex PCR, and TCRdb kept only the in-frame ones, dropping some. The sample has tens of thousands of clones, around 90% seen once. The sequencing used blood, collected from a patient who underwent chemoradiotherapy. These receptors originate from a human donor with HPV-associated anogenital cancer.

V gene TRBV5-1 combines with J gene TRBJ2-3, with 7 bases identical to TRBD1. Trimming took 4 bases from V and 0 from J; bases not matched to a gene: 2. Germline CDR1 reads SGHRS; CDR2 reads YFSETQ. This CDR3 has 14 residues. The CDR3 loop reads CASSTGQSTDTQYF. The CDR3 DNA reads TGCGCCAGCAGCACGGGACAGAGCACAGATACGCAGTATTTT.

This clone has only a few counts. The genes are TRBV19 and TRBJ1-1; weak D call: TRBD1 (6 bases). The germline gives CDR1 LNHDA, CDR2 SQIVND (reference sequence). This CDR3 comprises 13 residues. V was trimmed by 7 bases and J by 5 bases, leaving 14 bases between them. The CDR3 DNA follows: TGTGCCAGTAAGGGGGACGATTGGACTGAAGCTTTCTTT. The encoded protein is CASKGDDWTEAFF.

This sequence joins TRBV5-1 and TRBJ2-6, with D unclear. The CDR3 is 17 residues long. V lost 1 base to trimming and J lost 0 bases, with 11 bases between them. Germline loops: CDR1 SGHRS, CDR2 YFSETQ. The CDR3 reads CASSLFPDFSGANVLTF. The DNA for the CDR3 is TGCGCCAGCAGCTTGTTTCCGGATTTCTCTGGGGCCAACGTCCTGACTTTC.

V usage is TRBV4-2 and J usage is TRBJ1-1, with 7 bases lining up with TRBD1. The V gene's germline CDR1 is LGHNA and CDR2 YNFKEQ. V lost 0 bases and J lost 0; bases outside the gene matches: 4. This CDR3 comprises 16 residues. DNA of the CDR3: TGTGCCAGCAGCCAAGAAATAACAGGGGTGAACACTGAAGCTTTCTTT. Amino acids: CASSQEITGVNTEAFF.

The rearrangement links TRBV6-1 to TRBJ1-5; no reliable D call. The length of the CDR3 is 15 residues. V gave up 1 base and J gave up 6 bases, with 13 bases separating them. CDR1 is MNHNS and CDR2 is SASEGT in the germline V gene. CDR3 protein: CASSEDGLRSQPQHF. Here the CDR3 DNA reads TGTGCCAGCAGTGAAGACGGGCTCAGGAGTCAGCCCCAGCATTTT.

This chain links TRBV5-6 with TRBJ2-2; D is ambiguous. Trimming left V 1 base short and J 4 bases short, with 2 bases between. This CDR3 contains 12 residues. Germline CDR1 and CDR2: SGHDT and YYEEEE. In nucleotides, the CDR3 is TGTGCCAGCAGCTTGTTCACCGGGGAGCTGTTTTTT. Translating gives CASSLFTGELFF. The full variable domain, rest sourced from reference TRBV5-6 and TRBJ2-2, is DAGVTQSPTHLIKTRGQQVTLRCSPKSGHDTVSWYQQALGQGPQFIFQYYEEEERQRGNFPDRFSGHQFPNYSSELNVNALLLGDSALYLCASSLFTGELFFGEGSRLTVL.